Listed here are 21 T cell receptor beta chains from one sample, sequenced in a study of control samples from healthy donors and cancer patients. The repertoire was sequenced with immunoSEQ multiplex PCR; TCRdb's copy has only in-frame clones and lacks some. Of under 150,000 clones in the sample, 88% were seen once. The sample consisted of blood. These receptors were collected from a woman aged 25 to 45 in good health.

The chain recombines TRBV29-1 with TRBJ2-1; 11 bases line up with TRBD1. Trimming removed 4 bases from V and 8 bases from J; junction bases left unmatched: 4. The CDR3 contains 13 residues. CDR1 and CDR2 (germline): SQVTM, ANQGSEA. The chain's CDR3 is CSVARDRGDEQFF. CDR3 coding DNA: TGCAGCGTTGCTAGGGACAGGGGGGATGAGCAGTTCTTC.

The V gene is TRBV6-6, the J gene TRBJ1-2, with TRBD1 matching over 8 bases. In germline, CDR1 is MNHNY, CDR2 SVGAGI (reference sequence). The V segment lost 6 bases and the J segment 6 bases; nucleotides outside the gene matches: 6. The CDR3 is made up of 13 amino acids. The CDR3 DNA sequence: TGTGCCAGCAGCCCCGGACAGGGTCATGGCTACACCTTC. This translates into CASSPGQGHGYTF.

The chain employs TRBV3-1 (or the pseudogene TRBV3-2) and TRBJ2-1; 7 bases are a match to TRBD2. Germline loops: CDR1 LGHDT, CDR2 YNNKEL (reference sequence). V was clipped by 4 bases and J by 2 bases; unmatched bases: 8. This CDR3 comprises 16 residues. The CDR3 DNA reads TGTGCCAGCAGCCTTTCTACGGGAGGCCCCTACAATGAGCAGTTCTTC. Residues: CASSLSTGGPYNEQFF.

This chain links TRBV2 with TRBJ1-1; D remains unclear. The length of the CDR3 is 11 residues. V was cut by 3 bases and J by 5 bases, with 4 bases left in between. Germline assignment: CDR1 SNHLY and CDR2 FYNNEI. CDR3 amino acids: CASSDWTEAFF. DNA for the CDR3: TGTGCCAGCAGTGATTGGACTGAAGCTTTCTTT.

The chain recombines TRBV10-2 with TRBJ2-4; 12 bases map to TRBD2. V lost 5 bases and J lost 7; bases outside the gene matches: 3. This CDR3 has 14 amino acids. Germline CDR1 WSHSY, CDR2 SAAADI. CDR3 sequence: CASSLAGGRNIQYF. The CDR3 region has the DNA TGCGCCAGCAGTCTAGCGGGAGGGAGGAACATTCAGTACTTC.

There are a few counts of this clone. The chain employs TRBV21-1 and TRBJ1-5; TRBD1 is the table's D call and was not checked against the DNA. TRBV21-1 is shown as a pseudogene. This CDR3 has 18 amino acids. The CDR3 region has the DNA TGTGCCAGCAGCAAAGAAAGTACAGGGGGCGATAGCAATCAGCCCCAGCATTTT. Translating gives CASSKESTGGDSNQPQHF.

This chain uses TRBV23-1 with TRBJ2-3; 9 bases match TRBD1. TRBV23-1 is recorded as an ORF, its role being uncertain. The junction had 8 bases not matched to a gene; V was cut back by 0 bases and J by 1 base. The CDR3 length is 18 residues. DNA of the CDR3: TGCGCCAGCAGTCAATCGGGACAGGGCTGGGGGCGCACAGATACGCAGTATTTT. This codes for CASSQSGQGWGRTDTQYF.

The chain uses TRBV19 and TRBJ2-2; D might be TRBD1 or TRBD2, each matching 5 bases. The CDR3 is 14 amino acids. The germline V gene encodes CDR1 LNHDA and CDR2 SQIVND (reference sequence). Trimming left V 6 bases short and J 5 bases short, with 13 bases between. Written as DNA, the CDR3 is TGTGCCAGTAGGGGGCTAGCAGTTACCGGGGAGCTGTTTTTT. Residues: CASRGLAVTGELFF.

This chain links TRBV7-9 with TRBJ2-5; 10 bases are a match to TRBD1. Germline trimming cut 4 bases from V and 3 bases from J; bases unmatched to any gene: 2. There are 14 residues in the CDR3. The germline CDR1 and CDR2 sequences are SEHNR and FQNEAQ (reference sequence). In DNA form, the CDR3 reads TGTGCCAGCAGCTCCGGGACAGGGGAAGAGACCCAGTACTTC. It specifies CASSSGTGEETQYF.

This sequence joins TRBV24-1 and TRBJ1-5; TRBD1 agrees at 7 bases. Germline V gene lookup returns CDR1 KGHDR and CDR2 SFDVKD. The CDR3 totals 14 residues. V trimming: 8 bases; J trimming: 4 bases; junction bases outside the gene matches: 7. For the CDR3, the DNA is TGTGCCACCATGTGGACAGGTCTAAATCAGCCCCAGCATTTT. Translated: CATMWTGLNQPQHF.

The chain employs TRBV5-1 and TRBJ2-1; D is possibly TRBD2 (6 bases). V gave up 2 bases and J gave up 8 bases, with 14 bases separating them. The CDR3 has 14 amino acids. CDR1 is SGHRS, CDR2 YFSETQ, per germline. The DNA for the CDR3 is TGCGCCAGCAGCTTCCAGGACTACCTCGATGAGCAGTTCTTC. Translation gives CASSFQDYLDEQFF.

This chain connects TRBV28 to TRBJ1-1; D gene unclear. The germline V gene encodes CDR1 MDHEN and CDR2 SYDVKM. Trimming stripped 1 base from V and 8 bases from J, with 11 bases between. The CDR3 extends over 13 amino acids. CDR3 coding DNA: TGTGCCAGCAGTTTATTCGCGGCGATAGAAGCTTTCTTT. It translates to CASSLFAAIEAFF.

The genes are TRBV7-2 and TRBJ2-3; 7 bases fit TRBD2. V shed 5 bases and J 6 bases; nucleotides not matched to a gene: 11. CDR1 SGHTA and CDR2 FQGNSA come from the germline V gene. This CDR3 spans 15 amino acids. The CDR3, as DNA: TGTGCCAGCAGCCGTACTAGCGCGAGCTTGGATACGCAGTATTTT. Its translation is CASSRTSASLDTQYF.

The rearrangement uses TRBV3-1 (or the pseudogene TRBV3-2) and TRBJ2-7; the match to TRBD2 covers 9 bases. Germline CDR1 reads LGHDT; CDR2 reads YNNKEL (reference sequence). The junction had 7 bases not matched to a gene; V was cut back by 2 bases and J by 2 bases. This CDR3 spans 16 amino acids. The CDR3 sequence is CASSQRPAGGPYEQYF. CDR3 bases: TGTGCCAGCAGCCAAAGGCCGGCGGGAGGGCCCTACGAGCAGTACTTC.

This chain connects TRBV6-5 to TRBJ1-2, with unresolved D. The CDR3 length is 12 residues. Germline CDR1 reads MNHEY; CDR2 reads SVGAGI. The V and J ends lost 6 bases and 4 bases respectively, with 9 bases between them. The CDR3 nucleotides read TGTGCCAGCAGCCCCCTGGGCTATGGCTACACCTTC. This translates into CASSPLGYGYTF.

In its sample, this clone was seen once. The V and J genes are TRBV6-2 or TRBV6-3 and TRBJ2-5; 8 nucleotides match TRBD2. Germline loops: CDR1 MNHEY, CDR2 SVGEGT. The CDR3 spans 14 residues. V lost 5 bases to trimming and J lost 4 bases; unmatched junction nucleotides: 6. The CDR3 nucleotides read TGTGCCAGCAGTAGCGGGAGACCGGGAGAGACCCAGTACTTC. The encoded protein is CASSSGRPGETQYF.

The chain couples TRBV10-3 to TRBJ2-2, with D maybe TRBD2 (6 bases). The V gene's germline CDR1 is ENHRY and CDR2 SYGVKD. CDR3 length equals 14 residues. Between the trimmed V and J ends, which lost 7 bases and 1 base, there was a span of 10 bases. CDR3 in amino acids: CAITPGENTGELFF. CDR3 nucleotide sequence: TGTGCCATCACCCCGGGGGAGAACACCGGGGAGCTGTTTTTT.

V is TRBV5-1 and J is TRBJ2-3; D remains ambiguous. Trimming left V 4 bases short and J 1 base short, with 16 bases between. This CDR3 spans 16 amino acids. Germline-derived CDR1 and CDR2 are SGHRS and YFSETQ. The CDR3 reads CASSPVFGEGTDTQYF. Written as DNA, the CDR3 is TGCGCCAGCAGCCCGGTGTTCGGTGAAGGCACAGATACGCAGTATTTT.

The CDR3 nucleotides read TGTGCCAGCAGTTTAAGTCCCAACAGGGCCTCCTACGAGCAGTACTTC. This gives the protein CASSLSPNRASYEQYF. This sequence joins TRBV27 and TRBJ2-7; D might be TRBD1 (6 bases). This CDR3 comprises 16 residues. The V end was cut by 2 bases, the J end by 0 bases, with 14 bases between. In germline, CDR1 is MNHEY, CDR2 SMNVEV (reference sequence).

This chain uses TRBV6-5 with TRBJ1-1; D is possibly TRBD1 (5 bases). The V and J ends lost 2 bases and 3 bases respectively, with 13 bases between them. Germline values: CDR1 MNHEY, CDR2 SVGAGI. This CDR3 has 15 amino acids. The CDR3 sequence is CASSYPGRGYTEAFF. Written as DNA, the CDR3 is TGTGCCAGCAGTTACCCTGGACGGGGCTACACTGAAGCTTTCTTT.

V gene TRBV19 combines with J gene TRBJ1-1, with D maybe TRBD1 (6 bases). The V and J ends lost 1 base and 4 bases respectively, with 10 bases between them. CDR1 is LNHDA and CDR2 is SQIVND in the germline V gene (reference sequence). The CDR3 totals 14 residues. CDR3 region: CASSIAGAATEAFF. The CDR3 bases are TGTGCCAGTAGTATAGCGGGGGCCGCCACTGAAGCTTTCTTT.